This TCR beta chain came from a study of T cells expressing NK-cell markers (TCRdb year 2020). Context from the whole study: Three sorted T-cell subsets (CD3+CD56+NKG2C+, CD3+CD56+NKG2C- and CD3+CD56-NKG2C+) from several donors had their TCR beta-chain repertoires profiled. Among the eight sequenced donors, only one was HCMV-seronegative, while the other seven were HCMV-seropositive. All eight donors whose samples were sequenced were randomly selected healthy volunteers, three of them men and five women. Sequencing of the libraries produced 2 x 150 bp reads on Illumina HiSeq 2000/2500, MiSeq or NextSeq.

Broader findings and caveats from the paper: In six donors, the dominant CD3+CD56+NKG2C+ clonotypes ranked among the top 10 CD8+ clonotypes, making up about 1.0-8% of CD8+ T cells. Those dominant clonotypes were again the most abundant among CD3+CD56-NKG2C+ cells in a few donors, at about 28.3-60.1%. Whether the expanded NKG2C-expressing T cell clones were specific for HCMV antigens was left unclear.

To determine HCMV serostatus, a commercial ELISA kit was used to detect HCMV-specific IgG in serum. Peripheral blood mononuclear cells were isolated from blood by Ficoll density gradient centrifugation. A remark on this clonotype: The antigen it binds to is not known.

From the germline V gene (reference sequence), CDR1 is DFQATT and CDR2 is SNEGSKA. The CDR3 contains 15 residues, cysteine and phenylalanine counted. The nucleotide record is missing. The sequencer was an Illumina HiSeq 2000. 5'RACE template switching, by which a universal primer site and unique molecular identifiers were added, was used to make TCR beta cDNA libraries. Synthesis of cDNA was primed from the TCR beta constant segment and was followed by two consecutive PCR amplification steps. In the paper's pipeline: MIGEC was used to demultiplex reads and group reads by UMI, and MiTCR was used to assemble and quantify clonotypes. To remove erroneous sequences, TCR cDNA sequences were retained only when supported by two or more reads. The tcR package was used for downstream repertoire analysis, and clonotypes were matched across fractions by CDR3 nucleotide sequence plus V segment. VDJmatch was used to annotate antigen specificity against VDJdb, with one amino acid substitution in CDR3 permitted. Each entry corresponds to one CDR3 protein sequence from reads that TCRdb reprocessed, and DNA is not given. The V and J calls were not made by the authors but by TCRdb's processing. The table of this sample itemizes 500,000 or so distinct CDR3 sequences. 3% to 4.5% of the sample belongs to the ten largest clones.

Input material: blood T cells: a sorted CD56 or NKG2C T cell subset, CD4+ or CD8+ T cells, or bulk PBMC T cells (not recorded which). The V gene is TRBV20-1 and the J gene is TRBJ2-5; TCRdb returns TRBD2, unconfirmable since there is no DNA. This receptor was obtained from a man younger than 30 in good health. Donor details come from another sample of the same person, matched by shared clones. The CDR3 sequence is CSASGLAPQQETQYF.